Presented here are 25 T cell receptor beta chains from one specimen sequenced in a study of response to subunit inactivated influenza vaccine (dated 2018 in TCRdb). The library came from RT-PCR. Sequencing instrument: Illumina HiSeq 2500. TCRdb redid the processing of the public reads, applying fastp at Q25 and MiXCR, and retained in-frame beta chains. Entries are consolidated by CDR3 protein sequence, retaining the most common genes and DNA. For this sample there are 650,000 or so distinct CDR3 sequences; approximately 14% appear just once. The ten largest clones represent 7.5% to 9% of the sample. The sequences come from PBMCs from blood, collected 14 to 15 days before vaccination. The receptors were sampled from a man aged 50-60 years who received an inactivated influenza vaccine. Donor details come from another sample of the same person, matched by shared clones.

The chain recombines TRBV12-3 or TRBV12-4 with TRBJ1-1; the match to TRBD1 covers 7 bases. J was trimmed by 5 bases and V by 6 bases; bases with no gene match: 6. This CDR3 contains 13 residues. CDR3: CASRETGFTEAFF. In DNA, the CDR3 is TGTGCCAGCAGGGAGACAGGGTTTACTGAAGCTTTCTTT.

This chain links TRBV5-5 with TRBJ1-4, with TRBD1 as a possible D gene (5 bases). CDR1 is SGHKS and CDR2 is YYEKEE in the germline V gene (reference sequence). V lost 5 bases and J lost 3, with 11 bases in between. There are 14 residues in the CDR3. The CDR3 nucleotides read TGTGCCAGCAGGCCGGGACGCTCTAATGAAAAACTGTTTTTT. Its protein product is CASRPGRSNEKLFF.

CDR3 DNA: TGTGCCAGCAGTTCTTGGCAGGCGGCTTTCTTT. It encodes CASSSWQAAFF. V is TRBV27 and J is TRBJ1-1, with unresolved D. Trimming took 4 bases from V and 11 from J, leaving 11 bases between them. This CDR3 contains 11 residues. Per the germline V gene, CDR1 is MNHEY and CDR2 is SMNVEV (reference sequence).

In this sample, this clonotype turned up many times. The chain is built from TRBV12-3 or TRBV12-4 and TRBJ2-1, with TRBD2 as a possible D gene (6 bases). The CDR3 is 13 residues long. V lost 3 bases and J 8 bases, leaving 11 bases between the germline ends. The CDR3 protein is CASSFTSSHEQFF. In DNA, the CDR3 is TGTGCCAGCAGTTTCACTAGCTCTCATGAGCAGTTCTTC.

There are a few counts of this clonotype. The V gene is TRBV20-1, the J gene TRBJ2-7, with 8 nucleotides matching TRBD1. The germline gives CDR1 DFQATT, CDR2 SNEGSKA (reference sequence). The CDR3 extends over 14 amino acids. With 3 bases clipped from V and 1 base from J, the junction kept 5 bases outside the gene matches. The CDR3: CSASQGARSYEQYF. CDR3 coding DNA: TGCAGTGCTAGCCAGGGGGCAAGATCCTACGAGCAGTACTTC.

This clonotype was observed a few times. The CDR3 DNA follows: TGCGCCAGCAGCCAAGAGAATCAGAATCAGCCCCAGCATTTT. This sequence encodes CASSQENQNQPQHF. V is TRBV4-1 and J is TRBJ1-5; D gene unclear. The length of the CDR3 is 14 residues. Germline V gene lookup returns CDR1 MGHRA and CDR2 YSYEKL. The germline V and J ends were trimmed by 0 bases and 4 bases, with 7 bases remaining between them.

This clonotype has just a few counts. This chain joins TRBV25-1 and TRBJ1-3; no definite D call. The V end was cut by 7 bases, the J end by 3 bases, with 13 bases between. Germline V gene lookup returns CDR1 MGHDK and CDR2 SYGVNS. This CDR3 comprises 14 residues. In nucleotides, the CDR3 is TGTGCCAGCAATGCGGCGGGGTTTGGAAACACCATATATTTT. It translates to CASNAAGFGNTIYF. Together with reference TRBV25-1 and TRBJ1-3, the CDR3 gives the full variable domain: EADIYQTPRYLVIGTGKKITLECSQTMGHDKMYWYQQDPGMELHLIHYSYGVNSTEKGDLSSESTVSRIRTEHFPLTLESARPSHTSQYLCASNAAGFGNTIYFGEGSWLTVV.

The table lists this clonotype with many counts. The chain is built from TRBV7-9 and TRBJ2-3; no reliable D call. Germline loops: CDR1 SEHNR, CDR2 FQNEAQ (reference sequence). Trimming took 5 bases from V and 6 from J, leaving 9 bases between them. The CDR3 runs 12 residues. The CDR3 nucleotides are TGTGCCAGCAGCCGAGGTTGGGATACGCAGTATTTT. It is translated as CASSRGWDTQYF.

The V and J genes are TRBV12-3 or TRBV12-4 and TRBJ1-1; weak D call: TRBD1 (6 bases). The CDR3 extends over 14 amino acids. The germline V and J ends were trimmed by 7 bases and 6 bases, with 18 bases remaining between them. CDR3 loop: CASNKVGGIAEAFF. Here the CDR3 DNA reads TGTGCCAGCAATAAAGTAGGGGGGATCGCTGAAGCTTTCTTT.

In this sample, this clonotype turned up a few times. V and J are TRBV4-2 and TRBJ2-5; 12 nucleotides align to TRBD2. Germline V gives CDR1 LGHNA, CDR2 YNFKEQ. V lost 0 bases, J lost 5 bases, and 7 bases stayed unmatched. The CDR3 loop spans 17 amino acids. CDR3 sequence (DNA): TGTGCCAGCAGCCAAGAAGTGTCTAGCGGGGGGGTGGAGACCCAGTACTTC. Translation: CASSQEVSSGGVETQYF.

This clonotype was counted a few times. The chain recombines TRBV11-2 with TRBJ2-1; D is unclear. The V gene's germline CDR1 is SGHAT and CDR2 FQNNGV. Trimming took 6 bases from V and 5 from J, leaving 14 bases between them. The length of the CDR3 is 14 residues. The CDR3 loop reads CASRVGAGNNEQFF. CDR3 DNA: TGTGCCAGCAGGGTGGGTGCAGGAAACAATGAGCAGTTCTTC.

The J gene is TRBJ2-5, the V gene TRBV2; 7 bases agree with TRBD2. V dropped 6 bases and J dropped 5; count of bases not matched to a gene: 15. The V gene's germline CDR1 is SNHLY and CDR2 FYNNEI. The CDR3 is 16 amino acids. The CDR3 loop reads CASRALLASTGETQYF. The CDR3 DNA is TGTGCCAGCAGGGCTCTACTAGCGTCTACGGGGGAGACCCAGTACTTC.

This clonotype was detected a few times. The chain recombines TRBV7-8 with TRBJ2-4, with D tentatively TRBD1 (6 bases). Trimming stripped 4 bases from V and 0 bases from J, with 13 bases between. The germline gives CDR1 SGHVS, CDR2 FQNEAQ. The CDR3 has 16 amino acids. CDR3 sequence: CASSSRQDLAKNIQYF. As DNA, the CDR3 is TGTGCCAGCAGCTCCCGACAGGATCTAGCCAAAAACATTCAGTACTTC.

This clonotype has ten or more counts. The germline gene is not matched at one end of the junction; a read error may be the cause. J is TRBJ2-7 and V is TRBV12-3 or TRBV12-4, with TRBD2 matching 11 bases. There are 15 residues in the CDR3. Here the CDR3 reads CASRLAGGPLYEQYF. The CDR3, as DNA: TGTGCCAGCAGGTTAGCGGGGGGGCCCCTCTACGAGCAGTACTTC.

The chain combines TRBV20-1 with TRBJ2-5, with TRBD2 matching over 12 bases. The V segment lost 3 bases and the J segment 1 base; nucleotides outside the gene matches: 3. The CDR3 sequence is 15 residues long. Germline CDR1 reads DFQATT; CDR2 reads SNEGSKA (reference sequence). Here the CDR3 DNA reads TGCAGTGCTAGTTCACTAGCGGGAGGCCAAGAGACCCAGTACTTC. Translation gives CSASSLAGGQETQYF.

This clonotype appeared a few times. The chain couples TRBV20-1 to TRBJ2-7; 7 bases fit TRBD1. V shed 1 base and J 2 bases; nucleotides not matched to a gene: 5. Germline values: CDR1 DFQATT, CDR2 SNEGSKA (reference sequence). CDR3 length equals 14 residues. CDR3 residues: CSARGGGLAYEQYF. The DNA of the CDR3 is TGCAGTGCTAGAGGAGGGGGCTTAGCCTACGAGCAGTACTTC.

The J gene is TRBJ2-2, the V gene TRBV20-1; 9 nucleotides match TRBD1. The CDR3 length is 17 residues. V trimming: 2 bases; J trimming: 2 bases; junction bases outside the gene matches: 9. CDR1 and CDR2 (germline): DFQATT, SNEGSKA (reference sequence). This CDR3 reads CSARRTGAIRNTGELFF. The CDR3 DNA is TGCAGTGCTAGACGGACAGGGGCTATCCGAAACACCGGGGAGCTGTTTTTT.

This clonotype was counted ten times or more. The chain employs TRBV7-8 and TRBJ2-1; D may correspond to TRBD1 or TRBD2 (5 bases each). V was clipped by 0 bases and J by 4 bases, with 10 bases between them. The CDR3 is 15 amino acids. CDR1 and CDR2 (germline): SGHVS, FQNEAQ. CDR3 nucleotides: TGTGCCAGCAGCTTAGCTTCGGGACGATACAATGAGCAGTTCTTC. It translates to CASSLASGRYNEQFF. The full variable domain, in which reference TRBV7-8 and TRBJ2-1 provide the parts outside the CDR3, is GAGVSQSPRYKVAKRGQDVALRCDPISGHVSLFWYQQALGQGPEFLTYFQNEAQLDKSGLPSDRFFAERPEGSVSTLKIQRTQQEDSAVYLCASSLASGRYNEQFFGPGTRLTVL.

This clonotype has more than one count but fewer than ten. The chain has TRBV28 and TRBJ2-7, with a tentative D call TRBD1 (6 bases). The germline V gene has CDR1 MDHEN and CDR2 SYDVKM. The ends were cut back, 5 bases at V and 5 bases at J, with 7 bases in the middle. The CDR3 spans 11 residues. CDR3 in amino acids: CASSHRDEQYF. CDR3 DNA: TGTGCCAGCAGTCACAGGGACGAGCAGTACTTC.

The chain is built from TRBV3-1 and TRBJ1-4, with TRBD1 as a possible D gene (5 bases). V lost 4 bases to trimming and J lost 11 bases, with 20 bases between them. Germline values: CDR1 LGHDT, CDR2 YNNKEL (reference sequence). The CDR3 is 15 residues long. The CDR3 region is CASSPEIRARGKLFF. CDR3 in DNA: TGTGCCAGCAGCCCAGAGATCAGGGCGCGAGGGAAACTGTTTTTT.

The V and J genes are TRBV5-8 and TRBJ1-2, with D possibly being TRBD1 (5 bases). The CDR3 contains 14 residues. CDR1 is SGHTS, CDR2 YDEGEE, per germline. V lost 1 base to trimming and J lost 4 bases, with 11 bases between them. DNA for the CDR3: TGTGCCAGCAGCTTGTCAGGGTCCTCCTATGGCTACACCTTC. Encoded protein: CASSLSGSSYGYTF.

With respect to this clonotype: One base away lies a much larger clone, so this may be a sequencing read error. The genes are TRBV5-5 and TRBJ2-5, with a weak D call TRBD2 (6 bases). The CDR3 spans 14 residues. Trimming stripped 0 bases from V and 1 base from J, with 7 bases between. Per germline, CDR1 SGHKS and CDR2 YYEKEE (reference sequence). The CDR3 DNA follows: TGTGCCAGCAGCTTGGAACTAGCCCAAGAGACCCAGTACTTC. Amino acid sequence: CASSLELAQETQYF. The whole variable domain, filled in from reference TRBV5-5 and TRBJ2-5, reads DAGVTQSPTHLIKTRGQQVTLRCSPISGHKSVSWYQQVLGQGPQFIFQYYEKEERGRGNFPDRFSARQFPNYSSELNVNALLLGDSALYLCASSLELAQETQYFGPGTRLLVL.

The rearrangement links TRBV6-1 to TRBJ1-6; D gene unclear. V lost 0 bases to trimming and J lost 9 bases, with 6 bases between them. The CDR3 sequence is 13 residues long. CDR1 is MNHNS, CDR2 SASEGT, per germline. In nucleotides, the CDR3 is TGTGCCAGCAGTGAAGCGGCAGTTTCACCCCTCCACTTT. Translation: CASSEAAVSPLHF.

V gene TRBV3-1 combines with J gene TRBJ1-1; no clear D. The germline V gene encodes CDR1 LGHDT and CDR2 YNNKEL (reference sequence). The CDR3 has 11 amino acids. V lost 1 base and J lost 10, with 7 bases in between. This CDR3 is CASSQGWAAFF. The CDR3 DNA sequence: TGTGCCAGCAGCCAAGGTTGGGCAGCTTTCTTT.

The chain is built from TRBV9 and TRBJ2-7, with 7 bases identical to TRBD1. Germline V gene sequence: CDR1 SGDLS, CDR2 YYNGEE. V trimming: 4 bases; J trimming: 0 bases; junction bases outside the gene matches: 10. This CDR3 region has 16 residues. CDR3 residues: CASSLEGGLSSYEQYF. The CDR3 DNA follows: TGTGCCAGCAGCCTGGAAGGGGGCCTGAGCTCCTACGAGCAGTACTTC.